This T cell receptor beta chain was retrieved from a study of cytotoxic CD8 clonotypes in ibrutinib-treated CLL. Deep sequencing aimed at 1 in 200,000 to 1 in 1 million T cells' resolution. Clones were sequenced by immunoSEQ multiplex PCR, and TCRdb holds only the in-frame ones, with some missing. The table has some 300,000 clones, about 80% seen once. As to this clone: At one end the junction does not follow the germline gene, possibly because of a read error. Other DNA sequences in the sample encode the same CDR3.

Germline-derived CDR1 and CDR2 are SGHVS and FQNEAQ. The CDR3 extends over 16 amino acids. The rearrangement joins TRBV7-8 to TRBJ2-2, with D perhaps TRBD1 (5 bases). The sequence was obtained from a human donor with chronic lymphocytic leukemia. The source was PBMCs, collected before ibrutinib treatment. The CDR3 coding sequence is TGTGCCAGCAGCTTAGAAACAGGTTTTAACACTGGGGAGCTGTTTTTT. Amino acids: CASSLETGFNTGELFF. Together with reference TRBV7-8 and TRBJ2-2, the CDR3 gives the full variable domain: GAGVSQSPRYKVAKRGQDVALRCDPISGHVSLFWYQQALGQGPEFLTYFQNEAQLDKSGLPSDRFFAERPEGSVSTLKIQRTQQEDSAVYLCASSLETGFNTGELFFGEGSRLTVL.